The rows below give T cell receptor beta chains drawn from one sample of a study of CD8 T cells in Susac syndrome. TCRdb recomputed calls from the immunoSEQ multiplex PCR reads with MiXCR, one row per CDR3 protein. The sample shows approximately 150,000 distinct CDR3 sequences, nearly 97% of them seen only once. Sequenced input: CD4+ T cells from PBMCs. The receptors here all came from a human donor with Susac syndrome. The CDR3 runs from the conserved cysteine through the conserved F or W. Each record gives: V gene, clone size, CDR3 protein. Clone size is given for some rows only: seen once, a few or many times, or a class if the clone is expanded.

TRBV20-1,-,CSANWGTAPGEQYF
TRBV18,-,CASSPQVTGTDTQYF
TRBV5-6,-,CASSLVGGGGKSPLHF
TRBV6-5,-,CASSSGQAPTEAFF
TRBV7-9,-,CASTPSSEAYEQYF
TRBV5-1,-,CASSLGGAHQPQHF
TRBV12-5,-,CASGVRGAADTQYF
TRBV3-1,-,CASSPGLAMGEQFF
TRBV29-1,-,CSVVGREGRLSYEQYF
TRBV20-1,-,CSATPLERAVNTEAFF
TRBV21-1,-,CASSNQRGMSTDTQYF
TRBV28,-,CASSFPRLTEAFF
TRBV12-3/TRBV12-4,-,CASSSRGDYSYEQYF
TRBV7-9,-,CASSLEASGIPDTQYF
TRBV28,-,CASGSASGGEPQHF
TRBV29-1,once,CSVRLGAGGRNEQFF
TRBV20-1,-,CSARDGNYNQPQHF
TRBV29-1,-,CSVELDPYNRAGGYTF
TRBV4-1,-,CASTIQGVNTEAFF
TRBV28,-,CASSSMPRSMEAFF
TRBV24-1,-,CATSDSEAGRTYEQYF
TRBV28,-,CASSLFGGSLDPKYTGELFF
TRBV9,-,CASSVVGTSTDTQYF
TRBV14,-,CASSPSGSWNNEQFF
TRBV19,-,CASSMRRENTEAFF
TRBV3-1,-,CASSGTTGSHEQYF
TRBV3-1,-,CASTSTGEQYF
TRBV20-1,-,CSAREPGTGTLETQYF
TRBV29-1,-,CSAYYYGDSEGTIYF
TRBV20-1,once,CSALSDRNTEAFF
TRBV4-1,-,CASSQDRTGGLYEQYF
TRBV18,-,CASSRANEQYF
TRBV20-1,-,CSAWDETPSEVSEAFF
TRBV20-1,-,CSASSPQAYEQYF
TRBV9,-,CASSAPRTGRYYNEQFF
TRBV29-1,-,CSVGLGGLATPDTQYF
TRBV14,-,CASSQDLSYGYTF
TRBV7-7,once,CASSLLGGAGNTQYF
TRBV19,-,CASSRQGSNNEQFF
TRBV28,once,CASWAAGGREQFF
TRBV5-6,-,CASSLFPIDGTNEKLFF
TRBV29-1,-,CSAGLKGSLYEQYF
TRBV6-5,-,CASSYARDGRTEAFF
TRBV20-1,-,CSASRTSGTADTQYF
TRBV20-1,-,CSARDVAGNTEAFF
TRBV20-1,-,CSARDPSGRAYEQFF
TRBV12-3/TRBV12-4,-,CASSYRTGDWSEQFF
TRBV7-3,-,CASSTQQGYGYTF
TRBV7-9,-,CASSLKGQPYYGYTF